This paragraph reports one T cell receptor beta chain. The specificity of this receptor is unknown. No quality values exist for individual bases; no much larger clone is one base distant. The data stem from a study of blood T cell repertoires in COVID-19 (TCRdb year 2020). With respect to the entire study: Samples from collaborators originated in the United States, Italy and Spain and spanned both the acute and convalescent phases of COVID-19. The material from the prospective study consisted of cDNA or gDNA derived from T cells, B-cell-depleted T cells, or PBMCs. Deeply sampled blood TCRbeta repertoires from subjects exposed to, actively infected with, or recovered from COVID-19 were included in the dataset. The repertoires were released in a freely available public database meant as a resource for research on the immune response to SARS-CoV-2. The samples were drawn from two sources: the first 160 participants of the ongoing ImmuneRACE study, and fewer than 1,500 subjects contributed by 6 global collaborators. Nearly every sample came with metadata listing a de-identified subject ID, COVID-19 status, age in years and sex. Where available, HLA class I and class II types were obtained from metadata supplied by the sample provider rather than from assay-based typing. Study-level results and caveats: The amount of clinical and demographic metadata varied by source and participant and was provided uncurated.

Collaborating institutions collected whole blood in K2EDTA tubes following their own protocols. For TCRbeta analysis, collaborator samples were shipped as frozen whole blood, as isolated PBMCs, or as DNA extracted from either sample type. The immunoSEQ Assay, a bias-controlled multiplex PCR, was used to amplify TCRbeta CDR3 regions from genomic DNA. Regarding the original processing steps: The number of nucleated cells in each sample was estimated from the amplification of reference gene primers within the assay. Sequence reads were collapsed and filtered to measure the absolute abundance of every unique TCRbeta CDR3 rearrangement. For each sample, productive Simpson clonality was calculated as the square root of Simpson's diversity index across productive rearrangements. Entries here come from immuneACCESS through TCRdb and include only in-frame sequences with V and J called. Some clones fail to appear in such tables; in the studies checked, an unresolved V gene covers under half of the shortfall, and the cause of the remainder is unknown. The V and J calls and clone size are taken from that table; D and trimming were inferred from the DNA. The sample table records around 100,000 clones; approximately 86% of these occur just once. The ten largest clones represent 1.5% to 2% of the sample.

The CDR3, from cysteine to phenylalanine, totals 15 residues. The entry retains the CDR3 DNA only, 45 bases that are in frame from base 1. Taken from the germline V gene, the CDR1 and CDR2 loops are MNHEY and SVGAGI. V trim: 6 bases; J trim: 6 bases; unmatched bases: 9. The chain joins TRBV6-5 to TRBJ2-1, and TRBD2 aligns with 9 junction nucleotides. The sequencing input was peripheral blood. The source of this sequence is a man older than 75 with acute or convalescent COVID-19. The encoded CDR3 is CASRSPGLAVNEQFF. The DNA is as follows: TGTGCCAGCAGATCCCCGGGACTAGCTGTCAATGAGCAGTTCTTC.